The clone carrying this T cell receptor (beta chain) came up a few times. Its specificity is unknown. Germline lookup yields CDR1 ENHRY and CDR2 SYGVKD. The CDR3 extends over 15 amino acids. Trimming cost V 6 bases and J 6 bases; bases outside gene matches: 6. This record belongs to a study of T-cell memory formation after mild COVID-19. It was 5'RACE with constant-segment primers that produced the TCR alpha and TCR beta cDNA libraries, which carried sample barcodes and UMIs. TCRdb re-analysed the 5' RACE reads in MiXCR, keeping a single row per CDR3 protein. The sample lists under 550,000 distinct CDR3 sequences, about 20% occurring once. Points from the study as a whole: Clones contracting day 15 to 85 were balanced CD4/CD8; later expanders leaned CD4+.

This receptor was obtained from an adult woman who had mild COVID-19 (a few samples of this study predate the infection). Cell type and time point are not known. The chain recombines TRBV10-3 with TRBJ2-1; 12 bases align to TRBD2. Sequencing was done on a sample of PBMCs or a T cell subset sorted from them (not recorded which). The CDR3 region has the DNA TGTGCCATCAGCGTGGGACTAGCGGGCATCAATGAGCAGTTCTTC. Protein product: CAISVGLAGINEQFF.